This TCR beta chain was sequenced in a study of T cells in Graves' hyperthyroidism and ophthalmopathy. From RNA transcripts, TCR beta CDR3 regions were amplified. First-round RT-PCR targeting the TCR CDR3 was performed with the HTBI primer set. From the multiplex PCR reads, TCRdb called clonotypes with MiXCR, one entry per CDR3 protein. Of 300,000 to 350,000 distinct CDR3 sequences in the sample, approximately 16% were seen once. About this clonotype itself: A read error may be the cause here, since a much bigger clone is one base away.

CDR1 is SGHAT and CDR2 is FQNNGV in the germline V gene. The CDR3 length is 16 residues. The sample taken for sequencing was blood. This clonotype originated in a man aged 25-45 years with Graves' hyperthyroidism. This sequence joins TRBV11-2 and TRBJ2-7; D gene ambiguous. CDR3 protein: CASSYSFQRAAYEPYF. The CDR3 DNA sequence: TGTGCCAGCAGTTACTCGTTTCAACGGGCAGCCTACGAGCCGTACTTC.